Shown below are 32 T cell receptor beta chains from a single sample sequenced in a study of T-cell memory formation after mild COVID-19. A single record per CDR3 protein comes from TCRdb applying MiXCR to the 5' RACE reads. The sample has 200,000 to 250,000 distinct CDR3 sequences; about 16% are singletons. Material: PBMCs or a T cell subset sorted from them (not recorded which). The receptors stem from an adult woman who had mild COVID-19 (a few samples of this study predate the infection). Cell type and time point are not known.

This clonotype was found many times. The chain uses TRBV5-1 and TRBJ2-7, with TRBD2 matching over 9 bases. The CDR3 runs 15 residues. V lost 0 bases and J lost 6; bases outside the gene matches: 7. Germline V gives CDR1 SGHRS, CDR2 YFSETQ. The CDR3 DNA sequence: TGCGCCAGCAGCTTGGCCAGGGTAGCGGGAGCCGAGCAGTACTTC. It is translated as CASSLARVAGAEQYF.

A few counts support this clonotype. V and J are TRBV4-1 and TRBJ2-5, with unresolved D. CDR1 is MGHRA, CDR2 YSYEKL, per germline. With 1 base removed from V and 2 bases from J, the gap between germline ends came to 5 bases. CDR3 length: 13 amino acids. This chain's CDR3 is CASSQGGQETQYF. CDR3 DNA: TGCGCCAGCAGCCAAGGCGGACAAGAGACCCAGTACTTC.

The chain uses TRBV2 and TRBJ2-1; the match to TRBD2 covers 14 bases. The V segment lost 6 bases and the J segment 10 bases; nucleotides outside the gene matches: 5. The CDR3 contains 14 residues. Germline lookup yields CDR1 SNHLY and CDR2 FYNNEI. In DNA form, the CDR3 reads TGTGCCAGCAGGGGACTAGCGGGAGTCGGGGAGCAGTTCTTC. Translated, it gives CASRGLAGVGEQFF.

The chain joins TRBV11-3 to TRBJ1-4; D gene ambiguous. This CDR3 comprises 15 residues. V lost 3 bases, J lost 6 bases, and 14 bases lay in between. The germline V gene has CDR1 SGHNT and CDR2 YENEEA. This CDR3 is CASSFRGLPDEKLFF. CDR3 nucleotide sequence: TGTGCCAGCAGCTTTCGTGGGCTGCCGGATGAAAAACTGTTTTTT.

This clonotype turned up a few times. The chain links TRBV27 to TRBJ2-3; possible D gene TRBD1, 6 bases. The CDR3 runs 14 residues. CDR1 and CDR2 from the germline V gene are MNHEY and SMNVEV (reference sequence). V lost 5 bases to trimming and J lost 6 bases, with 15 bases between them. The CDR3 here is CASSPAPGGDTQYF. DNA of the CDR3: TGTGCCAGCAGTCCTGCTCCTGGGGGCGATACGCAGTATTTT.

This clonotype has a handful of counts. The rearrangement links TRBV9 to TRBJ2-3; D ambiguous. The CDR3 has 15 amino acids. The germline V gene encodes CDR1 SGDLS and CDR2 YYNGEE. Trimming removed 2 bases from V and 0 bases from J, with 10 bases in between. The CDR3 region has the DNA TGTGCCAGCAGCGTCGGAACTATAAGCACAGATACGCAGTATTTT. Its translation is CASSVGTISTDTQYF. Supplemented by reference TRBV9 and TRBJ2-3, the full variable domain reads DSGVTQTPKHLITATGQRVTLRCSPRSGDLSVYWYQQSLDQGLQFLIQYYNGEERAKGNILERFSAQQFPDLHSELNLSSLELGDSALYFCASSVGTISTDTQYFGPGTRLTVL.

There are a few counts of this clonotype. V gene TRBV7-3 combines with J gene TRBJ2-3; 8 bases align to TRBD2. Germline V CDR1 and CDR2: SGHTA, FQGTGA. Trimming removed 4 bases from V and 6 bases from J; junction bases left unmatched: 12. CDR3 size: 16 residues. CDR3 DNA: TGTGCCAGCAGCTCCTCCTCCGCGGGGGGCCTGGATACGCAGTATTTT. Protein: CASSSSSAGGLDTQYF.

The V call is TRBV18, the J call TRBJ2-6, with unresolved D. Germline assignment: CDR1 KGHSH and CDR2 LQKENI. Trimming stripped 0 bases from V and 0 bases from J, with 6 bases between. This CDR3 region has 16 residues. The CDR3 loop reads CASSPPAYSGANVLTF. CDR3 nucleotide sequence: TGTGCCAGCTCACCACCCGCGTACTCTGGGGCCAACGTCCTGACTTTC.

V and J are TRBV12-3 or TRBV12-4 and TRBJ1-2, with a possible D match to TRBD1 (5 bases). Trimming removed 3 bases at V and 4 bases at J, with 15 bases between. The CDR3 runs 15 residues. The CDR3 sequence: CASSFGTGGAYGYTF. The DNA for the CDR3 is TGTGCCAGCAGTTTTGGGACCGGGGGAGCCTATGGCTACACCTTC.

This clonotype was observed a few times. This chain connects TRBV5-4 to TRBJ2-5; the D gene is possibly TRBD2 (6 bases). V lost 0 bases and J 0 bases, leaving 9 bases between the germline ends. This CDR3 spans 15 amino acids. The V gene's germline CDR1 is SGHNT and CDR2 YYREEE (reference sequence). The CDR3 protein is CASSLGGGDQETQYF. CDR3 DNA: TGTGCCAGCAGCTTGGGAGGAGGGGACCAAGAGACCCAGTACTTC.

This clonotype appeared a few times. The chain has TRBV20-1 and TRBJ2-7, with D perhaps being TRBD1 or TRBD2 (7 bases each). Trimming took 3 bases from V and 6 from J, leaving 21 bases between them. This CDR3 has 15 residues. Germline V CDR1 and CDR2: DFQATT, SNEGSKA (reference sequence). CDR3 sequence (DNA): TGCAGTGCTAGGTGGCCTAGCGGAGGGGGCTCCGAGCAGTACTTC. This codes for CSARWPSGGGSEQYF.

This clonotype was observed a few times. V usage is TRBV5-1 and J usage is TRBJ2-2, with no clear D. V was cut by 3 bases and J by 1 base, with 13 bases left in between. The CDR3 covers 16 residues. CDR1 is SGHRS and CDR2 is YFSETQ in the germline V gene. DNA of the CDR3: TGCGCCAGCAGCTCCGACCCCGCCGTGAACACCGGGGAGCTGTTTTTT. This encodes CASSSDPAVNTGELFF.

CDR3: CAWSGLAGASDTQYF. The CDR3, as DNA: TGTGCCTGGAGTGGGTTAGCGGGAGCTTCGGATACGCAGTATTTT. The chain combines TRBV30 with TRBJ2-3; 9 bases fit TRBD2. The V segment lost 1 base and the J segment 6 bases; nucleotides outside the gene matches: 8. CDR3 length: 15 amino acids. In germline, CDR1 is GTSNPN, CDR2 SVGIG (reference sequence).

This clonotype was seen a few times. The rearrangement uses TRBV24-1 and TRBJ2-7; a possible D gene is TRBD1 (5 bases). V lost 3 bases and J 0 bases, leaving 11 bases between the germline ends. The V gene's germline CDR1 is KGHDR and CDR2 SFDVKD. The CDR3 extends over 15 amino acids. CDR3 DNA sequence: TGTGCCACCAGTGATCCGCGGACAAGCTCCTACGAGCAGTACTTC. Its protein is CATSDPRTSSYEQYF.

A few counts support this clonotype. The V gene is TRBV5-4, the J gene TRBJ1-4; 9 bases are shared with TRBD1. Germline lookup yields CDR1 SGHNT and CDR2 YYREEE (reference sequence). The CDR3 runs to 13 residues. V shed 4 bases, J shed 7 bases, and the junction held 2 bases outside the gene matches. The CDR3 region is CASSPDRGEKLFF. CDR3 DNA: TGTGCCAGCAGCCCGGACAGGGGTGAAAAACTGTTTTTT.

The rearrangement uses TRBV7-9 and TRBJ2-2, with D possibly being TRBD1 (6 bases). V lost 6 bases and J 0 bases, leaving 11 bases between the germline ends. Germline CDR1 is SEHNR and CDR2 is FQNEAQ (reference sequence). This CDR3 is built from 15 residues. The CDR3: CASSPGTPNTGELFF. Here the CDR3 DNA reads TGTGCCAGCAGTCCCGGGACACCGAACACCGGGGAGCTGTTTTTT. The full variable domain, completed using reference TRBV7-9 and TRBJ2-2, is DTGVSQNPRHKITKRGQNVTFRCDPISEHNRLYWYRQTLGQGPEFLTYFQNEAQLEKSRLLSDRFSAERPKGSFSTLEIQRTEQGDSAMYLCASSPGTPNTGELFFGEGSRLTVL.

The chain couples TRBV3-1 to TRBJ1-1; 7 bases line up with TRBD1. This CDR3 contains 15 residues. CDR1 is LGHDT, CDR2 YNNKEL, per germline (reference sequence). With V trimmed by 4 bases and J by 5 bases, 10 bases remained unmatched. CDR3 coding DNA: TGTGCCAGCAGCCGGGACAGATGGGCGAGTACTGAAGCTTTCTTT. Its protein is CASSRDRWASTEAFF.

CDR3 sequence reads: CASSPGTRAGGGKLFF. CDR3 DNA sequence: TGTGCCAGCTCACCCGGGACCAGGGCCGGAGGAGGAAAACTGTTTTTT. The rearrangement uses TRBV18 and TRBJ1-4; possibly TRBD1 for D (5 bases). The germline V and J ends were trimmed by 3 bases and 10 bases, with 21 bases remaining between them. Germline V CDR1 and CDR2: KGHSH, LQKENI. The CDR3 totals 16 residues.

CDR3 DNA: TGTGCCAGCAGCTTACGAACTAGCGGGATAGGGAGCAATGAGCAGTTCTTC. Translation: CASSLRTSGIGSNEQFF. The V call is TRBV7-8, the J call TRBJ2-1, with 10 bases identical to TRBD2. The CDR3 is made up of 17 amino acids. The germline V gene has CDR1 SGHVS and CDR2 FQNEAQ. Trimming took 2 bases from V and 6 from J; bases not matched to a gene: 10.

This clonotype occurred a few times. The gene calls are TRBV18 and TRBJ2-1, with 7 bases identical to TRBD2. The CDR3 is 17 residues long. Trimming removed 3 bases from V and 0 bases from J; junction bases left unmatched: 8. Germline CDR1 is KGHSH and CDR2 is LQKENI. CDR3 nucleotides: TGTGCCAGCTCACCTTTATTTCGGGGGGACTCCTACAATGAGCAGTTCTTC. It codes for CASSPLFRGDSYNEQFF.

The gene calls are TRBV7-9 and TRBJ1-5, with 10 bases aligning to TRBD1. The J segment lost 7 bases and the V segment lost 3 bases, leaving 3 bases of the junction unmatched. Germline values: CDR1 SEHNR, CDR2 FQNEAQ (reference sequence). This CDR3 contains 14 residues. The CDR3 coding sequence is TGTGCCAGCAGCTTGGGACAGGGGCACCAGCCCCAGCATTTT. This gives the protein CASSLGQGHQPQHF.

This clonotype has just a few counts. V and J are TRBV7-9 and TRBJ2-3, with D hard to call. Trimming pared 1 base from V and 6 bases from J, leaving 14 bases between. CDR3 length: 15 amino acids. Looked up from germline, CDR1 is SEHNR and CDR2 is FQNEAQ (reference sequence). The chain's CDR3 is CASSLVAAASDTQYF. The CDR3 region has the DNA TGTGCCAGCAGCTTAGTGGCGGCGGCGTCCGATACGCAGTATTTT.

This clonotype was counted only a few times. The chain has TRBV12-3 or TRBV12-4 and TRBJ1-2; D not resolved. V was shortened by 2 bases and J by 7 bases, with 11 bases between the two germline ends. CDR3 size: 13 residues. The CDR3 protein is CASSLRGHVGYTF. In DNA form, the CDR3 reads TGTGCCAGCAGTTTAAGAGGGCACGTTGGCTACACCTTC.

This clonotype was seen a handful of times. The chain employs TRBV11-2 and TRBJ2-7; 8 nucleotides match TRBD2. The CDR3 extends over 15 amino acids. Germline V lookup: CDR1 SGHAT, CDR2 FQNNGV. V lost 0 bases to trimming and J lost 2 bases; unmatched junction nucleotides: 3. This CDR3 reads CASSLETGGPYEQYF. As DNA, the CDR3 is TGTGCCAGCAGCTTAGAGACGGGGGGGCCCTACGAGCAGTACTTC.

This clonotype came up a few times. The chain carries TRBV12-3 or TRBV12-4 and TRBJ2-4; TRBD1 matches 8 bases. The CDR3 is made up of 14 amino acids. V trimming: 4 bases; J trimming: 9 bases; junction bases outside the gene matches: 8. The CDR3 bases are TGTGCCAGCAGTTCGGGGACAGGAGCTAGCATTCAGTACTTC. This codes for CASSSGTGASIQYF.

V is TRBV7-2 and J is TRBJ2-5, with TRBD2 matching 7 bases. J lost 1 base, V lost 10 bases, and 6 bases had no gene match. CDR1 is SGHTA, CDR2 FQGNSA, per germline. The CDR3 loop spans 13 amino acids. The CDR3 sequence: CATRAGLQETQYF. CDR3 nucleotide sequence: TGTGCCACAAGAGCGGGACTCCAAGAGACCCAGTACTTC.

The chain employs TRBV4-3 and TRBJ1-2; perhaps TRBD1 as D (6 bases). With 0 bases removed from V and 6 bases from J, the gap between germline ends came to 20 bases. CDR3 size: 17 residues. Per the germline V gene, CDR1 is LGHNA and CDR2 is YSLEER. The CDR3 sequence is CASSQDPDRPPLNGYTF. CDR3 nucleotides: TGCGCCAGCAGCCAAGATCCTGACAGGCCCCCCCTGAATGGCTACACCTTC.

V is TRBV18 and J is TRBJ1-1; tentatively, D is TRBD1 (5 bases). Trimming removed 3 bases at V and 0 bases at J, with 11 bases between. Looked up from germline, CDR1 is KGHSH and CDR2 is LQKENI. This CDR3 is 15 amino acids long. CDR3 DNA: TGTGCCAGCTCACCGAGAGTGGACATGAACACTGAAGCTTTCTTT. Protein: CASSPRVDMNTEAFF.

V gene TRBV29-1 combines with J gene TRBJ1-2; 8 nucleotides line up with TRBD1. The CDR3 extends over 16 amino acids. CDR1 is SQVTM, CDR2 ANQGSEA, per germline. J gave up 8 bases and V 4 bases, and 18 bases lay outside the gene matches. CDR3 in DNA: TGCAGCGTTGCCGAGCGGACAGGGCCTCCTCATCGGGGCTACACCTTC. As protein: CSVAERTGPPHRGYTF.

This chain links TRBV3-1 with TRBJ2-7, with a possible D match to TRBD2 (7 bases). The CDR3 consists of 15 residues. V lost 3 bases to trimming and J lost 3 bases, with 15 bases between them. CDR1 is LGHDT, CDR2 YNNKEL, per germline (reference sequence). The CDR3 loop is CASSHRGALIYEQYF. The CDR3 DNA sequence: TGTGCCAGCAGCCACCGGGGGGCTCTAATCTACGAGCAGTACTTC.

The chain carries TRBV19 and TRBJ2-1, with TRBD2 matching 10 bases. The CDR3 is made up of 15 amino acids. Losses at the gene ends were 6 bases for V and 7 bases for J; bases not matched to a gene: 9. Per germline, CDR1 LNHDA and CDR2 SQIVND (reference sequence). The CDR3 DNA reads as TGTGCCAGTAGAGTAGGAAGCGGGGGGGCGAATGAGCAGTTCTTC. This translates into CASRVGSGGANEQFF.

The V call is TRBV5-1, the J call TRBJ2-2, with TRBD2 identical over 9 bases. The CDR3 consists of 16 residues. V was pared by 5 bases and J by 3 bases, with 8 bases of the junction left unmatched. Germline V gene data show CDR1 as SGHRS and CDR2 as YFSETQ. The CDR3 DNA follows: TGCGCCAGCAGTCCTCTCACTAGCGGGTACACCGGGGAGCTGTTTTTT. Translation gives CASSPLTSGYTGELFF.